These 29 T cell receptor beta chains originate from one sample sequenced in a study of technical replicates of blood from a handful of donors. Here immunoSEQ multiplex PCR was the method, and the copy in TCRdb shows in-frame clones only, minus some. The repertoire holds over 65,000 clones, with roughly 98% as singletons. The sequenced sample was T cells isolated from PBMCs. The receptors derive from a human donor in good health.

CDR3 sequence (DNA): TGTGCCAGTAGTATAACAGCAAATACGCTCGGCCCTTATAGCAATCAGCCCCAGCATTTT. Encoded protein: CASSITANTLGPYSNQPQHF. The chain employs TRBV19 and TRBJ1-5; D not certain. The CDR3 is 20 residues long. The germline V gene encodes CDR1 LNHDA and CDR2 SQIVND (reference sequence). Trimming stripped 2 bases from V and 0 bases from J, with 23 bases between.

The genes are TRBV19 and TRBJ2-7; TRBD2 matches 7 bases. CDR1 is LNHDA and CDR2 is SQIVND in the germline V gene (reference sequence). CDR3 length: 14 amino acids. Losses at the gene ends were 6 bases for V and 2 bases for J; bases not matched to a gene: 7. The DNA for the CDR3 is TGTGCCAGTAGCGCCGGACTAGTCCCCTACGAGCAGTACTTC. Translation: CASSAGLVPYEQYF.

V gene TRBV28 combines with J gene TRBJ2-6, with D possibly matching TRBD2 (5 bases). CDR1 is MDHEN and CDR2 is SYDVKM in the germline V gene. V lost 5 bases and J lost 2, with 10 bases in between. The CDR3 is 15 residues long. The CDR3 protein is CASSERGTGANVLTF. The CDR3 nucleotides read TGTGCCAGCAGTGAACGGGGAACTGGGGCCAACGTCCTGACTTTC.

The rearrangement uses TRBV27 and TRBJ2-2; tentatively, D is TRBD1 (6 bases). Trimming removed 8 bases from V and 0 bases from J, with 10 bases in between. This CDR3 spans 14 amino acids. Per germline, CDR1 MNHEY and CDR2 SMNVEV (reference sequence). CDR3 in amino acids: CASGWGPNTGELFF. DNA for the CDR3: TGTGCCAGCGGCTGGGGGCCGAACACCGGGGAGCTGTTTTTT.

The chain couples TRBV7-9 to TRBJ2-7; 10 bases are shared with TRBD2. Trimming cost V 5 bases and J 12 bases; bases outside gene matches: 16. The CDR3 contains 15 residues. Germline V gene data show CDR1 as SEHNR and CDR2 as FQNEAQ (reference sequence). This chain's CDR3 is CASSAPGLADSRWYF. The DNA of the CDR3 is TGTGCCAGCAGCGCGCCAGGACTAGCGGACTCGCGATGGTACTTC.

The CDR3, as DNA: TGTGCCAGCAGCCCCGCAGGGGCCCTCCCCTACGAGCAGTACTTC. Amino acid sequence: CASSPAGALPYEQYF. The chain combines TRBV6-1 with TRBJ2-7, with D possibly matching TRBD1 (6 bases). The length of the CDR3 is 15 residues. V shed 6 bases and J shed 2 bases, with 17 bases lying between them. From germline, CDR1 is MNHNS and CDR2 SASEGT.

The CDR3, as DNA: TGTGCCAGCAGCCCGGGACGGACCAGCAGGGGGCCGGGAGTCTATGGCTACACCTTC. The encoded protein is CASSPGRTSRGPGVYGYTF. The chain employs TRBV7-8 and TRBJ1-2, with 8 bases lining up with TRBD1. Germline values: CDR1 SGHVS, CDR2 FQNEAQ. The CDR3 extends over 19 amino acids. The V and J ends lost 5 bases and 4 bases, in that order; junction bases with no gene match: 21.

This sequence joins TRBV6-5 and TRBJ1-4, with D possibly TRBD1 on 6 matching bases. The ends were cut back, 2 bases at V and 2 bases at J, with 9 bases in the middle. Per germline, CDR1 MNHEY and CDR2 SVGAGI. CDR3 size: 15 residues. The CDR3 region has the DNA TGTGCCAGCAGTTACACAGGGCCCACTAATGAAAAACTGTTTTTT. This sequence encodes CASSYTGPTNEKLFF.

The V and J genes are TRBV5-4 and TRBJ1-1; 9 nucleotides align to TRBD1. The CDR3 is made up of 14 amino acids. J lost 11 bases, V lost 6 bases, and 14 bases had no gene match. CDR1 is SGHNT and CDR2 is YYREEE in the germline V gene (reference sequence). The CDR3 DNA is TGTGCCAGCACCAGATACAGGGGGCCACGAGAGGCTTTCTTT. As protein: CASTRYRGPREAFF.

The J gene is TRBJ2-5, the V gene TRBV5-1; 9 bases agree with TRBD2. There are 14 residues in the CDR3. J was trimmed by 5 bases and V by 6 bases; bases with no gene match: 8. The germline CDR1 and CDR2 sequences are SGHRS and YFSETQ. The CDR3: CASKWAGGPETQYF. DNA for the CDR3: TGCGCCAGCAAGTGGGCGGGGGGGCCGGAGACCCAGTACTTC.

The chain links TRBV9 to TRBJ2-5, with TRBD2 matching over 7 bases. The germline CDR1 and CDR2 sequences are SGDLS and YYNGEE. With V trimmed by 5 bases and J by 4 bases, 11 bases remained unmatched. The CDR3 spans 15 residues. CDR3 in amino acids: CASSGGVAEGETQYF. CDR3 nucleotides: TGTGCCAGCAGTGGGGGGGTCGCGGAGGGAGAGACCCAGTACTTC.

The rearrangement joins TRBV5-1 to TRBJ1-2; D uncertain. Trimming pared 0 bases from V and 2 bases from J, leaving 11 bases between. This CDR3 has 15 amino acids. Germline CDR1 and CDR2: SGHRS and YFSETQ. Written as DNA, the CDR3 is TGCGCCAGCAGCTTGGGGCCTTTACAGAACTATGGCTACACCTTC. Its translation: CASSLGPLQNYGYTF.

The chain couples TRBV4-1 to TRBJ1-1; possible D gene TRBD1, 5 bases. The CDR3 totals 15 residues. V was cut by 4 bases and J by 3 bases, with 15 bases left in between. Germline CDR1 and CDR2: MGHRA and YSYEKL. The CDR3 coding sequence is TGCGCCAGCAGCCCCGAGCGGGGGGGAGACACTGAAGCTTTCTTT. Amino acid sequence: CASSPERGGDTEAFF.

This rearrangement joins TRBV2 to TRBJ1-5; 7 nucleotides match TRBD1. V lost 5 bases and J lost 3; bases outside the gene matches: 10. The CDR3 extends over 16 amino acids. Looked up from germline, CDR1 is SNHLY and CDR2 is FYNNEI. CDR3 DNA: TGTGCCAGCAGTAGAAACAGGGGTGGGATCAATCAGCCCCAGCATTTT. It specifies CASSRNRGGINQPQHF.

This rearrangement joins TRBV15 to TRBJ1-1; 7 bases map to TRBD1. The germline CDR1 and CDR2 sequences are LNHNV and YYDKDF (reference sequence). V lost 5 bases, J lost 5 bases, and 8 bases stayed unmatched. The CDR3 extends over 14 amino acids. DNA for the CDR3: TGTGCCACCAGCGAGGGGACAGTACGAACTGAAGCTTTCTTT. This sequence encodes CATSEGTVRTEAFF.

This clone has just one count. The chain joins TRBV5-6 to TRBJ1-5; tentative D call: TRBD1 (5 bases). The CDR3 totals 13 residues. V was trimmed by 2 bases and J by 7 bases, leaving 10 bases between them. From germline, CDR1 is SGHDT and CDR2 YYEEEE. The CDR3 region is CASSFWGGQPQHF. CDR3 nucleotides: TGTGCCAGCAGCTTCTGGGGGGGACAGCCCCAGCATTTT.

The chain recombines TRBV10-3 with TRBJ2-7, with 8 bases matching TRBD1. The CDR3 has 15 amino acids. The V and J ends lost 4 bases and 7 bases, in that order; junction bases with no gene match: 12. Germline CDR1 is ENHRY and CDR2 is SYGVKD. The CDR3 coding sequence is TGTGCCATCAGTGGCACGACAGGGGCCACCCTGGAGCAGTACTTC. It is translated as CAISGTTGATLEQYF.

This chain connects TRBV29-1 to TRBJ2-7; no clear D. Trimming stripped 0 bases from V and 4 bases from J, with 4 bases between. The CDR3 consists of 11 residues. Germline V gene lookup returns CDR1 SQVTM and CDR2 ANQGSEA. The CDR3, as DNA: TGCAGCGTTGAAGACCCGTACGAGCAGTACTTC. This codes for CSVEDPYEQYF.

This sequence joins TRBV7-8 and TRBJ1-2; TRBD1 aligns across 8 bases. This CDR3 spans 16 amino acids. Unmatched junction bases numbered 11, after V lost 4 bases and J lost 4 bases. CDR1 is SGHVS, CDR2 FQNEAQ, per germline. The CDR3 region has the DNA TGTGCCAGCAGCTCTTCCTCAGGGGGCGAGGTCTATGGCTACACCTTC. Translation: CASSSSSGGEVYGYTF.

The chain couples TRBV9 to TRBJ2-3, with TRBD2 matching over 11 bases. J lost 4 bases, V lost 3 bases, and 10 bases had no gene match. CDR1 SGDLS and CDR2 YYNGEE come from the germline V gene. The CDR3 is made up of 17 amino acids. The CDR3 sequence: CASSGGLTSGKADTQYF. For the CDR3, the DNA is TGTGCCAGCAGCGGTGGCTTGACTAGCGGGAAAGCAGATACGCAGTATTTT.

V is TRBV4-1 and J is TRBJ1-1; perhaps TRBD1 as D (5 bases). V lost 1 base to trimming and J lost 0 bases, with 9 bases between them. Per the germline V gene, CDR1 is MGHRA and CDR2 is YSYEKL. The CDR3 is 15 amino acids. CDR3 residues: CASSQVTVMNTEAFF. CDR3 in DNA: TGCGCCAGCAGCCAAGTGACAGTCATGAACACTGAAGCTTTCTTT.

The rearrangement uses TRBV28 and TRBJ2-1; TRBD2 matches 10 bases. Germline CDR1 is MDHEN and CDR2 is SYDVKM. CDR3 size: 17 residues. The J segment lost 9 bases and the V segment lost 2 bases, leaving 13 bases of the junction unmatched. The CDR3 coding sequence is TGTGCCAGCAGTTTAACCTCGGCTAGCGGGAGTTTCCCTGAGCAGTTCTTC. As protein: CASSLTSASGSFPEQFF.

CDR3 sequence: CASSYEESSYNSPLHF. The CDR3 DNA sequence: TGTGCCAGCAGCTATGAGGAGAGCTCCTATAATTCACCCCTCCACTTT. The rearrangement links TRBV11-2 to TRBJ1-6; D not resolved. From germline, CDR1 is SGHAT and CDR2 FQNNGV. This CDR3 has 16 residues. V was pared by 4 bases and J by 0 bases, with 10 bases between.

The V and J genes are TRBV10-3 and TRBJ1-5, with D maybe TRBD1 (5 bases). V shed 9 bases and J shed 7 bases, with 16 bases lying between them. CDR3 length equals 13 residues. The germline V gene has CDR1 ENHRY and CDR2 SYGVKD. CDR3 nucleotide sequence: TGTGCCATTCAGGCAGCCGGGGGGCAGCCCCAGCATTTT. Translation: CAIQAAGGQPQHF.

This chain joins TRBV12-5 and TRBJ2-5, with D possibly matching TRBD2 (6 bases). V was shortened by 9 bases and J by 2 bases, with 19 bases between the two germline ends. The CDR3 runs to 15 residues. Germline lookup yields CDR1 LGHNT and CDR2 FRNRAP. CDR3 protein: CASRGGDSLQETQYF. The CDR3 DNA follows: TGTGCTAGCCGGGGCGGGGATTCCTTACAAGAGACCCAGTACTTC.

V and J are TRBV5-6 and TRBJ1-2; D uncertain. With 1 base removed from V and 4 bases from J, the gap between germline ends came to 14 bases. The length of the CDR3 is 15 residues. Looked up from germline, CDR1 is SGHDT and CDR2 is YYEEEE. In DNA form, the CDR3 reads TGTGCCAGCAGCTTGTATTATTCCCGCGTCTATGGCTACACCTTC. Its protein product is CASSLYYSRVYGYTF.

The chain combines TRBV2 with TRBJ2-5; D might be TRBD1 (6 bases). The CDR3 runs to 12 residues. Germline V gives CDR1 SNHLY, CDR2 FYNNEI. V gave up 8 bases and J gave up 4 bases, with 11 bases separating them. CDR3 DNA: TGTGCCAGCGAGGACAGAGGAGAGACCCAGTACTTC. Amino acid sequence: CASEDRGETQYF. Together with reference TRBV2 and TRBJ2-5, the CDR3 gives the full variable domain: EPEVTQTPSHQVTQMGQEVILRCVPISNHLYFYWYRQILGQKVEFLVSFYNNEISEKSEIFDDQFSVERPDGSNFTLKIRSTKLEDSAMYFCASEDRGETQYFGPGTRLLVL.

The chain combines TRBV4-1 with TRBJ1-6; D is perhaps TRBD1 (5 bases). The germline V and J ends were trimmed by 1 base and 6 bases, with 7 bases remaining between them. Germline CDR1 and CDR2: MGHRA and YSYEKL. The CDR3 covers 14 residues. The CDR3 DNA follows: TGCGCCAGCAGCCAAGGGGGCGGTAATTCACCCCTCCACTTT. Translating it yields CASSQGGGNSPLHF.

CDR3 residues: CASSEGGVEKLFF. The CDR3 DNA sequence: TGTGCCAGCAGTGAAGGGGGCGTTGAAAAACTGTTTTTT. The chain carries TRBV25-1 and TRBJ1-4; TRBD1 is a possible D gene (6 bases). The CDR3 length is 13 residues. Trimming left V 2 bases short and J 7 bases short, with 8 bases between. CDR1 MGHDK and CDR2 SYGVNS come from the germline V gene.